This TCR beta chain was identified during a study of T cells in Graves' hyperthyroidism and ophthalmopathy. The CDR3 length is 13 residues. V gave up 4 bases and J gave up 3 bases, with 10 bases separating them. Germline V gene lookup returns CDR1 SNHLY and CDR2 FYNNEI. RNA transcripts served as the template for amplifying TCR beta CDR3 regions. HTBI primers were employed in a first-round RT-PCR of the TCR CDR3. TCRdb independently ran MiXCR on the multiplex PCR reads; one entry per CDR3 protein. Of 300,000 to 450,000 distinct CDR3 sequences in the sample, roughly 14% were seen once. This clonotype was picked up many times.

The sequenced sample was blood. This receptor was identified in a man aged 25-45 years with Graves' hyperthyroidism that later progressed to Graves' ophthalmopathy. The chain uses TRBV2 and TRBJ2-7; D may be TRBD1 (6 bases). As DNA, the CDR3 is TGTGCCAGCAGTGTACAGGGCTACTACGAGCAGTACTTC. Residues: CASSVQGYYEQYF.